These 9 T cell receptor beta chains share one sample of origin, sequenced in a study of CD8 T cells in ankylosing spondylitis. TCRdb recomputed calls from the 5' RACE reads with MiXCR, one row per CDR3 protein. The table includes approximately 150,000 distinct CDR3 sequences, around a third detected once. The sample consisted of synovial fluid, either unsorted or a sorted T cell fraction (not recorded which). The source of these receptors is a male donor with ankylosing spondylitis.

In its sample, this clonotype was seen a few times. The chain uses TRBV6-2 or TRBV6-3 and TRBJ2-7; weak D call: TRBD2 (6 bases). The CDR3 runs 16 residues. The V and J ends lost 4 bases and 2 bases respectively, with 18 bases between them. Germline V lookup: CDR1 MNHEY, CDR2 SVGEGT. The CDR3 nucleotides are TGTGCCAGCAGTTCCGGGGGAACCTATCTACCCTACGAGCAGTACTTC. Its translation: CASSSGGTYLPYEQYF.

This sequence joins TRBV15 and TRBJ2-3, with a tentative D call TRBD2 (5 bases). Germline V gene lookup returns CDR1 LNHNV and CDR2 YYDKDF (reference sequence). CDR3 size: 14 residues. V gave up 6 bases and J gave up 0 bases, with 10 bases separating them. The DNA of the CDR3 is TGTGCCACCAGGTCGGGAACCAGCACAGATACGCAGTATTTT. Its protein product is CATRSGTSTDTQYF. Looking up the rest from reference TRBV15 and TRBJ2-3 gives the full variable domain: DAMVIQNPRYQVTQFGKPVTLSCSQTLNHNVMYWYQQKSSQAPKLLFHYYDKDFNNEADTPDNFQSRRPNTSFCFLDIRSPGLGDTAMYLCATRSGTSTDTQYFGPGTRLTVL.

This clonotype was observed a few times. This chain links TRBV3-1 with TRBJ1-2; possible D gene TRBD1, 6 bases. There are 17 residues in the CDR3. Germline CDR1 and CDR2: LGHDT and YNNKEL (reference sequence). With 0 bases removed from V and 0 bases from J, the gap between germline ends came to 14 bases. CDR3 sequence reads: CASSQDAGGRANYGYTF. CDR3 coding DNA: TGTGCCAGCAGCCAAGACGCGGGGGGGCGAGCTAACTATGGCTACACCTTC.

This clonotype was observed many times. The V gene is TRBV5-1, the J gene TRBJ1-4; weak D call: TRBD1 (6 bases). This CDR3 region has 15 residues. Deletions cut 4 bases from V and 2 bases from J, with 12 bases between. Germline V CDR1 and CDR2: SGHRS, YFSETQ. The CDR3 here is CASSRGGQTNEKLFF. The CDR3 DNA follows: TGCGCCAGCAGCCGGGGCGGACAGACTAATGAAAAACTGTTTTTT.

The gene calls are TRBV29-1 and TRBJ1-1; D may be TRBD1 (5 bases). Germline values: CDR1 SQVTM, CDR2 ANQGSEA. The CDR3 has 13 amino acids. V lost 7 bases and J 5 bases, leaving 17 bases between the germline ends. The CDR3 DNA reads TGCAGCGCCGGGGGGGGAGGTCGGACTGAAGCTTTCTTT. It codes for CSAGGGGRTEAFF.

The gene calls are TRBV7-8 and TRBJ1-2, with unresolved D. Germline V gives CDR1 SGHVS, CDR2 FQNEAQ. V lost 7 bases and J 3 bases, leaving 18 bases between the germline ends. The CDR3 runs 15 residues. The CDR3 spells CASTNDVGWDYGYTF. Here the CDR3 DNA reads TGTGCCAGCACCAACGATGTAGGCTGGGACTATGGCTACACCTTC.

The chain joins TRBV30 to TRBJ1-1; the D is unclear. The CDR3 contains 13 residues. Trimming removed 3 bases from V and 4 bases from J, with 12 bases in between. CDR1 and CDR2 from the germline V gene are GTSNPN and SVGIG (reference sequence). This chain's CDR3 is CAWRSYWGTEAFF. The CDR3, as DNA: TGTGCCTGGAGGTCCTACTGGGGCACTGAAGCTTTCTTT.

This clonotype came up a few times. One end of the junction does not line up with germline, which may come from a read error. The CDR3 spells CVTGGKYEQYF. The CDR3, as DNA: TGCGTCACGGGAGGAAAATACGAGCAGTACTTC. V gene TRBV28 combines with J gene TRBJ2-7, with TRBD2 matching over 7 bases. The V gene's germline CDR1 is MDHEN and CDR2 SYDVKM. CDR3 length equals 11 residues.

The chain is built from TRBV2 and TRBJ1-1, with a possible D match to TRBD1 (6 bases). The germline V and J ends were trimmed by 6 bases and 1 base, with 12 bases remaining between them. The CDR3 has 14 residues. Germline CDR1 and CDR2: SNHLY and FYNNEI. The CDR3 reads CASSTGTQNTEAFF. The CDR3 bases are TGTGCCAGCAGCACCGGGACACAGAACACTGAAGCTTTCTTT.